A single T cell receptor (beta chain) is shown here with its context. Antigen: not known. Both 60 Vbeta primers and 13 Jbeta primers went into the PCR. This table comes from immunoSEQ multiplex PCR, and its TCRdb copy is limited to in-frame clones, with some not included. The listing records over 45,000 clones. The data belong to a study of cytomegalovirus exposure and HLA in healthy donors. Regarding the study as a whole: V- and J-gene trimming of TCR beta was linked (in a later analysis) to a missense DCLRE1C variant. An analysis done earlier found most TCR beta V segments productive about 87% or about 30% of the time. The number of N-insertions in an Asian-associated ancestry cluster was reportedly below the roughly 620-donor mean in a later analysis. Common viral pathogens seemed to be connected with several of the most significant clusters, according to a later analysis.

CDR1 and CDR2 from the germline V gene are SGHRS and YFSETQ. The length of the CDR3 is 14 residues. Trimming cost V 7 bases and J 2 bases, with 12 bases left between them. The rearrangement joins TRBV5-1 to TRBJ2-2; TRBD1 might be the D (5 bases). The sample was PBMCs. The TCR sequence derives from a woman between 18 and 30 years old in good health and CMV-seronegative. The CDR3 region has the DNA TGCGCCAGCGGTTTACAGGTCAACACCGGGGAGCTGTTTTTT. Residues: CASGLQVNTGELFF.